Each of the 11 T cell receptor beta chains below was sequenced from the same sample in a study of blood T cell repertoires in COVID-19. Produced via immunoSEQ multiplex PCR; TCRdb's table is partial and in-frame only. The sample lists roughly 250,000 clones; approximately 90% were seen once. The source material was PBMCs or T cells enriched from blood (not recorded which). These receptors were obtained from a man aged 40-50 years who had recovered from COVID-19.

This rearrangement joins TRBV5-1 to TRBJ2-5, with TRBD2 identical over 11 bases. This CDR3 is 15 amino acids long. Trimming cost V 7 bases and J 1 base; bases outside gene matches: 6. The V gene's germline CDR1 is SGHRS and CDR2 YFSETQ. The CDR3 DNA reads as TGCGCCAGCCACGGGACTAGCGGAACCCAAGAGACCCAGTACTTC. Residues: CASHGTSGTQETQYF.

The chain joins TRBV27 to TRBJ2-3; D perhaps matches TRBD1 (6 bases). Trimming stripped 3 bases from V and 0 bases from J, with 10 bases between. This CDR3 contains 15 residues. In germline, CDR1 is MNHEY, CDR2 SMNVEV (reference sequence). CDR3 in amino acids: CASSFRGASTDTQYF. CDR3 nucleotide sequence: TGTGCCAGCAGTTTCAGGGGCGCTAGCACAGATACGCAGTATTTT.

The gene calls are TRBV7-9 and TRBJ1-1, with D possibly TRBD1 on 6 matching bases. CDR1 is SEHNR and CDR2 is FQNEAQ in the germline V gene (reference sequence). Trimming cost V 3 bases and J 1 base, with 18 bases left between them. The CDR3 extends over 17 amino acids. CDR3 region: CASSFARARTENTEAFF. CDR3 coding DNA: TGTGCCAGCAGCTTTGCCCGAGCGAGGACAGAGAACACTGAAGCTTTCTTT. Supplemented by reference TRBV7-9 and TRBJ1-1, the full variable domain reads DTGVSQNPRHKITKRGQNVTFRCDPISEHNRLYWYRQTLGQGPEFLTYFQNEAQLEKSRLLSDRFSAERPKGSFSTLEIQRTEQGDSAMYLCASSFARARTENTEAFFGQGTRLTVV.

The chain combines TRBV9 with TRBJ2-3, with 10 bases identical to TRBD2. CDR3 length: 16 residues. Trimming cost V 6 bases and J 2 bases; bases outside gene matches: 9. Germline CDR1 is SGDLS and CDR2 is YYNGEE. The CDR3 here is CASTPRTSGATDTQYF. Here the CDR3 DNA reads TGTGCCAGCACCCCCCGGACTAGCGGAGCCACAGATACGCAGTATTTT.

Only a few counts were recorded for this clone. The chain has TRBV19 and TRBJ2-2; tentatively, D is TRBD1 (5 bases). V was pared by 3 bases and J by 7 bases, with 9 bases between. CDR3 length: 13 residues. Germline V gives CDR1 LNHDA, CDR2 SQIVND (reference sequence). The CDR3 sequence: CASSMGPGGELFF. The DNA for the CDR3 is TGTGCCAGTAGTATGGGGCCTGGCGGGGAGCTGTTTTTT.

The CDR3 DNA reads TGTGCCAGATCGGACAGGGAACAGCCCCAGCATTTT. Translation gives CARSDREQPQHF. The V gene is TRBV19, the J gene TRBJ1-5; 8 nucleotides align to TRBD1. V dropped 9 bases and J dropped 7; count of bases not matched to a gene: 5. Germline loops: CDR1 LNHDA, CDR2 SQIVND (reference sequence). The CDR3 runs to 12 residues.

This clone has just one count. The chain links TRBV1 to TRBJ2-4; the table gives TRBD2 as D, unverified against the DNA. TRBV1 is reported as a pseudogene. The CDR3 sequence is 17 residues long. CDR3 sequence (DNA): TGCACCAGCAACGGGACTAGCGGGGGGGTCGCCAAAAACATTCAGTACTTC. Encoded protein: CTSNGTSGGVAKNIQYF.

The chain is built from TRBV7-3 and TRBJ2-7; TRBD2 aligns across 8 bases. The CDR3 spans 15 residues. Trimming removed 5 bases from V and 1 base from J; junction bases left unmatched: 7. Germline V CDR1 and CDR2: SGHTA, FQGTGA. CDR3 in DNA: TGTGCCAGCAGCCGGGAGGGCCCTCAGTCCTACGAGCAGTACTTC. Translating it yields CASSREGPQSYEQYF.

This chain links TRBV19 with TRBJ2-5; 8 nucleotides align to TRBD2. Germline V CDR1 and CDR2: LNHDA, SQIVND (reference sequence). V lost 4 bases, J lost 5 bases, and 15 bases stayed unmatched. The CDR3 length is 17 residues. CDR3 bases: TGTGCCAGTAGTACCTCTAGGCGGGGGGCAAGCAAGGAGACCCAGTACTTC. Translated, it gives CASSTSRRGASKETQYF. The variable domain in full, completed from reference TRBV19 and TRBJ2-5, reads DGGITQSPKYLFRKEGQNVTLSCEQNLNHDAMYWYRQDPGQGLRLIYYSQIVNDFQKGDIAEGYSVSREKKESFPLTVTSAQKNPTAFYLCASSTSRRGASKETQYFGPGTRLLVL.

V usage is TRBV4-1 and J usage is TRBJ2-1, with a possible D match to TRBD2 (5 bases). The V gene's germline CDR1 is MGHRA and CDR2 YSYEKL. The CDR3 loop spans 14 amino acids. V was pared by 8 bases and J by 4 bases, with 15 bases between. The DNA for the CDR3 is TGCGCCAGCGGAGACTACCGGAAATACAATGAGCAGTTCTTC. Translating it yields CASGDYRKYNEQFF.

The chain uses TRBV28 and TRBJ1-1; D is unresolved. The CDR3 extends over 11 amino acids. Trimming took 3 bases from V and 7 from J, leaving 6 bases between them. Germline CDR1 MDHEN, CDR2 SYDVKM. In nucleotides, the CDR3 is TGTGCCAGCAGTTTCTACAGTGAAGCTTTCTTT. It encodes CASSFYSEAFF.